This record concerns one T cell receptor beta chain sequence. Its antigen is not yet known. Within one base of it there is no much larger clone, and no base qualities were kept. These data belong to a study of T cells in localized non-small cell lung cancer (dated by TCRdb to the early 2020s). Regarding the study in general: T cell repertoires of hundreds of early-stage NSCLC patients were analyzed, with tumors being compared against uninvolved tumor-adjacent lungs. A mean age of about 66 years was recorded for the NSCLC patients, of whom under 150 were male and 85 to 110 were female. The cohort comprised 236 treatment-naïve NSCLC patients with resected, localized lung tumors.

At diagnosis, tumor, uninvolved tumor-adjacent lung and peripheral blood were collected and then preserved as a mix of FFPE and fresh-frozen material. For TCR repertoire profiling, the blood samples were analyzed as peripheral blood mononuclear cells. The immunoSEQ Assay was used to sequence TCR beta CDR3 regions from DNA. In the source study's methods: T cell density was computed as TCR beta template counts normalized to usable DNA estimated by amplifying housekeeping genes. Using the preseqR package, richness was estimated by extrapolating to 120,000 templates for tissue samples and 400,000 templates for PBMC samples. Clonality was defined as one minus Pielou's evenness. Tissue-enriched TCRs were identified by differential abundance testing using productive amino-acid clonotypes, minimum total count 5 and alpha 0.1. The Jaccard Index and the Morisita Overlap Index were used to measure how much the repertoires overlapped between compartments. TCR beta CDR3s were clustered by GLIPH together with public tetramer-defined viral CDR3s, and at least three viral sequences plus V-gene enrichment were required for viral motifs. Drawn from immuneACCESS, this table holds only the in-frame rearrangements with V and J called that TCRdb kept. Clones are partly lost; checked studies trace under half to an unresolved V gene and leave the rest unexplained. For V, J and clone size, that table is used; D and trimming come from the DNA. Counted in this sample were approximately 100,000 clones; approximately 91% of them appeared once. Roughly 3.9% of the sample rests with the top ten.

General study outcomes and caveats: A median of about 61 of the top 100 tumor clones turned up in the paired uninvolved adjacent lung, and around 27 of those clones also ranked among the top 100 of that same adjacent lung. Uninvolved tumor-adjacent lung showed the highest T cell clonality, higher than tumor, which suggests more focused antigenic responses in the adjacent lung. Because of the exploratory design, TCR variables were selected using unadjusted p-values without false-discovery rate correction. Longer overall survival was associated with higher blood T cell density, whereas shorter survival was associated with higher adjacent-lung clonality. Because multi-region tumor sequencing was not done, intratumor heterogeneity could not be ruled out.

The germline V gene sets CDR1 to SGHDT and CDR2 to YYEEEE. The CDR3, from cysteine to phenylalanine, totals 15 residues. Only the CDR3 region is kept as DNA, spanning 45 bases read in frame from base 1. Trimming leaves V shorter by 0 bases and J shorter by 8 bases, with the junction holding 7 bases beyond the gene matches. The TCR sequence derives from a woman aged 35 to 75 with stage II squamous cell lung carcinoma. The chain is encoded by TRBV5-6 joined to TRBJ1-4, with 7 junctional bases fitting TRBD1. The input for sequencing was PBMCs, taken before any cancer treatment. The DNA sequence is as follows: TGTGCCAGCAGCTTGGTTAGGGGGCTTGGGGAAAAACTGTTTTTT. Translation gives CASSLVRGLGEKLFF.